The 19 T cell receptor beta chains reported below all come from one sample, sequenced in a study of T-cell memory formation after mild COVID-19. Each CDR3 protein is one row after TCRdb ran MiXCR on the 5' RACE reads. The profile shows under 300,000 distinct CDR3 sequences, 7.5% to 10% of them singletons. Sequencing was performed on PBMCs or a T cell subset sorted from them (not recorded which). These receptors were obtained from a man aged 18 to 29 who had mild COVID-19 (a few samples of this study predate the infection). Cell type and time point are not known.

The chain carries TRBV5-4 and TRBJ1-1; D is unclear. V lost 3 bases and J lost 3, with 15 bases in between. This CDR3 contains 15 residues. In germline, CDR1 is SGHNT, CDR2 YYREEE (reference sequence). The CDR3 protein is CASSSTVGGYTEAFF. In DNA form, the CDR3 reads TGTGCCAGCAGCTCCACAGTTGGAGGGTACACTGAAGCTTTCTTT. The complete variable domain, with remaining parts taken from reference TRBV5-4 and TRBJ1-1, reads ETGVTQSPTHLIKTRGQQVTLRCSSQSGHNTVSWYQQALGQGPQFIFQYYREEENGRGNFPPRFSGLQFPNYSSELNVNALELDDSALYLCASSSTVGGYTEAFFGQGTRLTVV.

This clonotype was counted many times. V usage is TRBV15 and J usage is TRBJ1-6; the D is unclear. CDR3 length: 15 amino acids. Deletions cut 0 bases from V and 0 bases from J, with 3 bases between. Per the germline V gene, CDR1 is LNHNV and CDR2 is YYDKDF (reference sequence). The CDR3 DNA is TGTGCCACCAGCAGAGATCTCTCCTATAATTCACCCCTCCACTTT. Amino acids: CATSRDLSYNSPLHF.

This clonotype was counted a few times. This chain uses TRBV12-3 or TRBV12-4 with TRBJ2-2, with TRBD1 matching 8 bases. This CDR3 is 15 amino acids long. V shed 6 bases and J 5 bases; nucleotides not matched to a gene: 8. The CDR3 protein is CASRPGQGITGELFF. The CDR3 nucleotides are TGTGCCAGCAGACCAGGACAGGGAATTACCGGGGAGCTGTTTTTT.

The V gene is TRBV7-6, the J gene TRBJ1-1; unclear D gene. Trimming took 6 bases from V and 3 from J, leaving 14 bases between them. This CDR3 region has 14 residues. The germline V gene encodes CDR1 SGHVS and CDR2 FNYEAQ. CDR3 DNA: TGTGCCAGCAGGCACACAGTATCGGACACTGAAGCTTTCTTT. Encoded protein: CASRHTVSDTEAFF.

DNA for the CDR3: TGTGCCAGCATCGAGGGGCGGGGGGAGCAGTTCTTC. This translates into CASIEGRGEQFF. This sequence joins TRBV2 and TRBJ2-1; 7 bases line up with TRBD2. V gave up 7 bases and J gave up 10 bases; unmatched junction bases: 7. CDR3 length equals 12 residues. Germline CDR1 SNHLY, CDR2 FYNNEI.

The rearrangement joins TRBV7-2 to TRBJ1-2, with D possibly matching TRBD1 (6 bases). Looked up from germline, CDR1 is SGHTA and CDR2 is FQGNSA. With 5 bases removed from V and 4 bases from J, the gap between germline ends came to 14 bases. CDR3 length: 14 amino acids. Here the CDR3 reads CASSPSAGVYGYTF. CDR3 coding DNA: TGTGCCAGCAGCCCCTCGGCAGGGGTCTATGGCTACACCTTC.

This clonotype occurred many times. The rearrangement joins TRBV7-9 to TRBJ2-1; 7 nucleotides line up with TRBD2. Per germline, CDR1 SEHNR and CDR2 FQNEAQ (reference sequence). This CDR3 has 16 residues. V shed 7 bases and J 0 bases; nucleotides not matched to a gene: 9. CDR3 coding DNA: TGTGCCAGCATCACACAGCGGGGAAGCTCCTACAATGAGCAGTTCTTC. Translating it yields CASITQRGSSYNEQFF.

The chain uses TRBV20-1 and TRBJ2-2, with 13 bases fitting TRBD2. The CDR3 runs to 16 residues. With V trimmed by 0 bases and J by 6 bases, 4 bases remained unmatched. The V gene's germline CDR1 is DFQATT and CDR2 SNEGSKA (reference sequence). In DNA, the CDR3 is TGCAGTGCTAGAGATTGGACTAGCGGGGGCGCCGGGGAGCTGTTTTTT. Its protein product is CSARDWTSGGAGELFF.

The chain uses TRBV5-5 and TRBJ2-7, with D possibly being TRBD1 (6 bases). The V end was cut by 0 bases, the J end by 1 base, with 8 bases between. The length of the CDR3 is 14 residues. Germline values: CDR1 SGHKS, CDR2 YYEKEE (reference sequence). DNA of the CDR3: TGTGCCAGCAGCTTGGCCAGGGGTTCCTACGAGCAGTACGTC. Translating it yields CASSLARGSYEQYV.

This clonotype has a handful of counts. The chain is built from TRBV7-2 and TRBJ1-2; no clear D. The V gene's germline CDR1 is SGHTA and CDR2 FQGNSA. The V and J ends lost 1 base and 3 bases respectively, with 12 bases between them. The CDR3 is made up of 15 amino acids. For the CDR3, the DNA is TGTGCCAGCAGCTTAGTAAGAACAAAAGACTATGGCTACACCTTC. Amino acid sequence: CASSLVRTKDYGYTF.

The rearrangement joins TRBV7-2 to TRBJ1-1; D is ambiguous. Germline V gene data show CDR1 as SGHTA and CDR2 as FQGNSA. V gave up 3 bases and J gave up 7 bases, with 6 bases separating them. This CDR3 has 11 residues. For the CDR3, the DNA is TGTGCCAGCAGCTTTTATTATGAAGCTTTCTTT. Its translation: CASSFYYEAFF.

The chain recombines TRBV12-3 or TRBV12-4 with TRBJ2-3; TRBD2 is a possible D gene (5 bases). The ends were cut back, 4 bases at V and 4 bases at J, with 12 bases in the middle. The CDR3 consists of 14 residues. CDR3 DNA sequence: TGTGCCAGCAGTTATCCCCCCGGGGCAGATACGCAGTATTTT. It translates to CASSYPPGADTQYF.

The chain has TRBV7-9 and TRBJ1-2, with D unresolved. The CDR3 length is 14 residues. With 0 bases removed from V and 2 bases from J, the gap between germline ends came to 7 bases. CDR1 and CDR2 from the germline V gene are SEHNR and FQNEAQ (reference sequence). Written as DNA, the CDR3 is TGTGCCAGCAGCTTAGCAGACCCGAACTATGGCTACACCTTC. It specifies CASSLADPNYGYTF.

This clonotype was picked up a small number of times. The V call is TRBV29-1, the J call TRBJ2-7, with TRBD1 identical over 8 bases. From germline, CDR1 is SQVTM and CDR2 ANQGSEA. The CDR3 length is 12 residues. Germline trimming cut 3 bases from V and 6 bases from J; bases unmatched to any gene: 4. The CDR3 spells CSVEDRVGEQYV. CDR3 sequence (DNA): TGCAGCGTTGAGGACAGGGTAGGCGAGCAGTACGTC.

This sequence joins TRBV7-2 and TRBJ2-5; the D gene is possibly TRBD1 (6 bases). The V gene's germline CDR1 is SGHTA and CDR2 FQGNSA. This CDR3 spans 15 amino acids. V was shortened by 1 base and J by 5 bases, with 14 bases between the two germline ends. CDR3 DNA: TGTGCCAGCAGCTTAGAGCAGGGGTCTGTGGAGACCCAGTACTTC. It specifies CASSLEQGSVETQYF.

The chain combines TRBV20-1 with TRBJ1-6; D is perhaps TRBD1 (5 bases). Per the germline V gene, CDR1 is DFQATT and CDR2 is SNEGSKA (reference sequence). V was clipped by 3 bases and J by 9 bases, with 12 bases between them. CDR3 length equals 13 residues. CDR3 sequence: CSASQGESSPLHF. The DNA for the CDR3 is TGCAGTGCTAGCCAGGGAGAGAGTTCACCCCTCCACTTT.

Many counts were recorded for this clonotype. V is TRBV20-1 and J is TRBJ2-1; 7 nucleotides match TRBD1. The CDR3 runs 15 residues. V lost 6 bases and J lost 2; bases outside the gene matches: 10. Germline V lookup: CDR1 DFQATT, CDR2 SNEGSKA (reference sequence). The CDR3 is CSASGQVIPYNEQFF. The DNA of the CDR3 is TGCAGTGCCTCCGGACAGGTTATCCCCTACAATGAGCAGTTCTTC.

This clonotype was picked up many times. This chain joins TRBV6-6 and TRBJ2-3; D uncertain. V was pared by 4 bases and J by 4 bases, with 3 bases between. Germline V gene lookup returns CDR1 MNHNY and CDR2 SVGAGI (reference sequence). This CDR3 spans 11 amino acids. The CDR3 coding sequence is TGTGCCAGCAGTTTGTCAGATACGCAGTATTTT. This translates into CASSLSDTQYF.

The rearrangement joins TRBV5-1 to TRBJ2-3; D might be TRBD1 or TRBD2, each matching 5 bases. This CDR3 is 15 amino acids long. The V end was cut by 6 bases, the J end by 4 bases, with 18 bases between. The germline V gene has CDR1 SGHRS and CDR2 YFSETQ. This CDR3 reads CASTLGVRFPDTQYF. In nucleotides, the CDR3 is TGCGCCAGCACCCTGGGGGTCAGGTTCCCAGATACGCAGTATTTT.